Listed here are 26 T cell receptor beta chains from one sample, sequenced in a study of T cell responses to AZD1222 COVID-19 vaccine. This table comes from immunoSEQ multiplex PCR, and its TCRdb copy is limited to in-frame clones, with some not included. This repertoire shows 150,000 to 180,000 clones, about 88% found once; its top ten account for less than 3.5%. This sample comprised peripheral blood, obtained on day 0 of AZD1222 vaccination. These TCRs come from an adult in good health.

CDR3 in DNA: TGCAGCGTTGGAAGGGAGCGGGGTGAAGCTTTCTTT. Its protein is CSVGRERGEAFF. V and J are TRBV29-1 and TRBJ1-1; D unresolved. Germline CDR1 SQVTM, CDR2 ANQGSEA. The length of the CDR3 is 12 residues. V lost 4 bases and J lost 7, with 13 bases in between.

The chain uses TRBV9 and TRBJ2-1, with D possibly TRBD2 on 5 matching bases. This CDR3 has 16 residues. Germline assignment: CDR1 SGDLS and CDR2 YYNGEE. Trimming took 0 bases from V and 0 from J, leaving 10 bases between them. Here the CDR3 DNA reads TGTGCCAGCAGCGTAGGATGGAGGAGCTCCTACAATGAGCAGTTCTTC. The encoded protein is CASSVGWRSSYNEQFF.

This CDR3 is CASSPYASGGGLYEQYF. The CDR3 nucleotides are TGCGCCAGCAGCCCCTACGCTAGCGGGGGGGGTTTGTACGAGCAGTACTTC. The J gene is TRBJ2-7, the V gene TRBV4-3, with 12 bases lining up with TRBD2. With V trimmed by 4 bases and J by 4 bases, 11 bases remained unmatched. The CDR3 has 17 residues. Germline V gives CDR1 LGHNA, CDR2 YSLEER.

The V gene is TRBV6-5, the J gene TRBJ1-2; D is possibly TRBD1 (5 bases). Trimming left V 6 bases short and J 3 bases short, with 17 bases between. The CDR3 is 15 residues long. Per germline, CDR1 MNHEY and CDR2 SVGAGI. As DNA, the CDR3 is TGTGCCAGCAGCCTTCTCCGGGACGCATACTATGGCTACACCTTC. This codes for CASSLLRDAYYGYTF.

This chain connects TRBV4-3 to TRBJ1-4; a possible D gene is TRBD1 (6 bases). With 0 bases removed from V and 7 bases from J, the gap between germline ends came to 18 bases. The CDR3 totals 17 residues. The germline gives CDR1 LGHNA, CDR2 YSLEER. The CDR3 DNA reads as TGCGCCAGCAGCCAAGATCTGCCAGGGGCGGTGAGTGAAAAACTGTTTTTT. Encoded protein: CASSQDLPGAVSEKLFF.

The rearrangement uses TRBV7-2 and TRBJ1-5; D is unresolved. This CDR3 is 13 amino acids long. The V and J ends lost 2 bases and 5 bases respectively, with 7 bases between them. CDR1 SGHTA and CDR2 FQGNSA come from the germline V gene. CDR3 region: CASSLFRDQPQHF. The CDR3 DNA follows: TGTGCCAGCAGCTTATTTAGGGATCAGCCCCAGCATTTT.

The V and J genes are TRBV4-3 and TRBJ1-4; TRBD1 aligns across 10 bases. The CDR3 consists of 17 residues. The junction had 8 bases not matched to a gene; V was cut back by 0 bases and J by 7 bases. Looked up from germline, CDR1 is LGHNA and CDR2 is YSLEER. CDR3 nucleotide sequence: TGCGCCAGCAGCCAAGATGCCGGACAGGGGGGTGGTGAAAAACTGTTTTTT. Protein: CASSQDAGQGGGEKLFF.

J is TRBJ2-2 and V is TRBV7-2; D not resolved. Trimming cost V 2 bases and J 6 bases, with 7 bases left between them. Germline V gene lookup returns CDR1 SGHTA and CDR2 FQGNSA. CDR3 size: 13 residues. CDR3 amino acids: CASSLFQAGELFF. CDR3 DNA: TGTGCCAGCAGCTTATTCCAGGCCGGGGAGCTGTTTTTT.

This chain joins TRBV5-1 and TRBJ2-7; 11 bases align to TRBD2. Germline assignment: CDR1 SGHRS and CDR2 YFSETQ. The CDR3 has 15 amino acids. V was pared by 4 bases and J by 1 base, with 4 bases of the junction left unmatched. The CDR3 nucleotides are TGCGCCAGCAGCATCGGGACTAGCGGTTCCTACGAGCAGTACTTC. It codes for CASSIGTSGSYEQYF.

V and J are TRBV27 and TRBJ2-1; D not certain. CDR3 length equals 13 residues. V lost 7 bases, J lost 0 bases, and 7 bases lay in between. Germline V CDR1 and CDR2: MNHEY, SMNVEV (reference sequence). CDR3 protein: CASKQSSYNEQFF. The CDR3 coding sequence is TGTGCCAGCAAACAGAGCTCCTACAATGAGCAGTTCTTC.

The rearrangement joins TRBV9 to TRBJ1-2, with D unresolved. Germline V lookup: CDR1 SGDLS, CDR2 YYNGEE. Trimming cost V 0 bases and J 0 bases, with 9 bases left between them. This CDR3 spans 15 amino acids. The CDR3 DNA is TGTGCCAGCAGCGTAGCGGGGTTAGCTAACTATGGCTACACCTTC. Protein sequence: CASSVAGLANYGYTF.

CDR3 region: CASSPGDVWGYTF. The DNA for the CDR3 is TGTGCCAGCTCGCCGGGGGACGTTTGGGGCTACACCTTC. The gene calls are TRBV18 and TRBJ1-2; TRBD1 might be the D (5 bases). Germline lookup yields CDR1 KGHSH and CDR2 LQKENI. The length of the CDR3 is 13 residues. Trimming took 6 bases from V and 8 from J, leaving 16 bases between them.

The gene calls are TRBV18 and TRBJ2-5; possible D gene TRBD2, 6 bases. V shed 6 bases and J shed 4 bases, with 12 bases lying between them. This CDR3 region has 13 residues. The germline V gene encodes CDR1 KGHSH and CDR2 LQKENI. The CDR3 region is CASSRMGGETQYF. Written as DNA, the CDR3 is TGTGCCAGCTCCCGAATGGGGGGAGAGACCCAGTACTTC.

This clone was seen once. The chain has TRBV7-2 and TRBJ1-6, with 7 bases identical to TRBD1. From germline, CDR1 is SGHTA and CDR2 FQGNSA. The CDR3 length is 16 residues. V shed 4 bases and J 6 bases; nucleotides not matched to a gene: 9. CDR3 in amino acids: CASSSRQGRLNSPLHF. The CDR3 DNA follows: TGTGCCAGCAGCTCAAGACAGGGACGGCTTAATTCACCCCTCCACTTT. The whole variable domain, filled in from reference TRBV7-2 and TRBJ1-6, reads GAGVSQSPSNKVTEKGKDVELRCDPISGHTALYWYRQSLGQGLEFLIYFQGNSAPDKSGLPSDRFSAERTGGSVSTLTIQRTQQEDSAVYLCASSSRQGRLNSPLHFGNGTRLTVT.

The genes are TRBV4-3 and TRBJ1-1; 7 positions agree with TRBD1. Germline V gene data show CDR1 as LGHNA and CDR2 as YSLEER. The CDR3 has 13 amino acids. V was clipped by 4 bases and J by 5 bases; unmatched bases: 4. In DNA, the CDR3 is TGCGCCAGCAGCCGAGACAGGGCGACTGAAGCTTTCTTT. The encoded protein is CASSRDRATEAFF.

This chain links TRBV28 with TRBJ2-1, with no clear D. Germline V lookup: CDR1 MDHEN, CDR2 SYDVKM. Between the trimmed V and J ends, which lost 7 bases and 2 bases, there was a span of 15 bases. The length of the CDR3 is 15 residues. Here the CDR3 DNA reads TGTGCCAGCACCATACCCCTGGGGACCTACAATGAGCAGTTCTTC. Its translation: CASTIPLGTYNEQFF.

V and J are TRBV18 and TRBJ1-6; 10 bases are shared with TRBD1. The CDR3 is 15 residues long. V lost 2 bases and J lost 10; bases outside the gene matches: 5. The germline gives CDR1 KGHSH, CDR2 LQKENI. In DNA form, the CDR3 reads TGTGCCAGCTCACCAGGACAGGGGGTAGGGTCACCCCTCCACTTT. Protein sequence: CASSPGQGVGSPLHF.

By its share, this clone is medium-sized. This rearrangement joins TRBV6-6 to TRBJ1-2, with 7 positions matching TRBD1. Germline CDR1 is MNHNY and CDR2 is SVGAGI (reference sequence). The V gene end was trimmed by 6 bases and the J gene end by 4 bases; junction bases not matched to a gene: 11. The CDR3 runs 15 residues. CDR3 region: CASSRAPGTVYGYTF. CDR3 coding DNA: TGTGCCAGCAGCCGAGCGCCCGGGACAGTCTATGGCTACACCTTC.

This clone was counted a single time. The chain recombines TRBV10-2 with TRBJ2-7; D remains unclear. The V end was cut by 4 bases, the J end by 5 bases, with 9 bases between. This CDR3 contains 12 residues. Germline-derived CDR1 and CDR2 are WSHSY and SAAADI. The CDR3 spells CASSGFLDEQYF. The CDR3 nucleotides read TGCGCCAGCAGTGGGTTCTTAGACGAGCAGTACTTC.

The chain has TRBV2 and TRBJ1-5; D is possibly TRBD1 (5 bases). The CDR3 totals 14 residues. Trimming removed 7 bases at V and 7 bases at J, with 17 bases between. Germline CDR1 reads SNHLY; CDR2 reads FYNNEI. The CDR3 spells CASNPGGPGQPQHF. The DNA of the CDR3 is TGTGCCAGCAATCCCGGGGGACCGGGCCAGCCCCAGCATTTT.

This chain connects TRBV4-3 to TRBJ2-7; D not certain. The germline V gene has CDR1 LGHNA and CDR2 YSLEER. CDR3 length: 14 amino acids. Trimming cost V 0 bases and J 2 bases, with 8 bases left between them. This chain's CDR3 is CASSQDVGPYEQYF. CDR3 nucleotide sequence: TGCGCCAGCAGCCAAGATGTAGGGCCCTACGAGCAGTACTTC.

J is TRBJ1-5 and V is TRBV5-4; TRBD1 matches 8 bases. The CDR3 spans 15 residues. Germline V CDR1 and CDR2: SGHNT, YYREEE (reference sequence). V dropped 4 bases and J dropped 4; count of bases not matched to a gene: 7. Here the CDR3 reads CASSVTGEANQPQHF. CDR3 sequence (DNA): TGTGCCAGCAGCGTGACAGGGGAAGCAAATCAGCCCCAGCATTTT.

This clone was found once. This chain connects TRBV11-2 to TRBJ1-4, with 7 bases aligning to TRBD1. V was clipped by 5 bases and J by 2 bases; unmatched bases: 2. The CDR3 is 14 amino acids. Germline V gene lookup returns CDR1 SGHAT and CDR2 FQNNGV. CDR3 bases: TGTGCCAGCAGCCCACAGGGGACTAATGAAAAACTGTTTTTT. It codes for CASSPQGTNEKLFF.

The chain joins TRBV5-6 to TRBJ1-1; D is undetermined. Germline loops: CDR1 SGHDT, CDR2 YYEEEE. V lost 2 bases and J 5 bases, leaving 10 bases between the germline ends. The CDR3 has 13 amino acids. The chain's CDR3 is CASSFGRGTEAFF. Here the CDR3 DNA reads TGTGCCAGCAGCTTCGGACGGGGTACTGAAGCTTTCTTT.

This clone appeared a few times. J is TRBJ1-6 and V is TRBV20-1, with no clear D. Germline CDR1 and CDR2: DFQATT and SNEGSKA (reference sequence). V was shortened by 3 bases and J by 5 bases, with 11 bases between the two germline ends. The CDR3 is 14 amino acids. CDR3 in DNA: TGCAGTGCTAGTTTGCCAGGAAATAATTCACCCCTCCACTTT. Translated: CSASLPGNNSPLHF.

The V gene is TRBV19, the J gene TRBJ2-2; the D gene could be TRBD1 or TRBD2 (6 bases each). Trimming took 1 base from V and 5 from J, leaving 14 bases between them. This CDR3 has 16 amino acids. CDR1 and CDR2 (germline): LNHDA, SQIVND (reference sequence). CDR3 DNA sequence: TGTGCCAGTAGTATAGTAGCCGGGGGCAGGACCGGGGAGCTGTTTTTT. Encoded protein: CASSIVAGGRTGELFF.